This TCR beta chain derives from a study of technical replicates of blood from a handful of donors. The repertoire was sequenced with immunoSEQ multiplex PCR; TCRdb's copy has only in-frame clones and lacks some. The sample lists some 77,000 clones, around nine tenths seen once, with 0.3% to 0.45% in the top ten. Looked up from germline, CDR1 is SGHTA and CDR2 is FQGNSA. CDR3 size: 17 residues. The ends lost 2 bases at V and 4 bases at J; junction bases unmatched: 8. This TCR was sampled from a human donor in good health. Specimen: T cells isolated from PBMCs. This chain connects TRBV7-2 to TRBJ2-2; 9 bases match TRBD2. CDR3 coding DNA: TGTGCCAGCAGCTTAACCGCGGGAGGGCCTGGCACCGGGGAGCTGTTTTTT. It yields the protein CASSLTAGGPGTGELFF.